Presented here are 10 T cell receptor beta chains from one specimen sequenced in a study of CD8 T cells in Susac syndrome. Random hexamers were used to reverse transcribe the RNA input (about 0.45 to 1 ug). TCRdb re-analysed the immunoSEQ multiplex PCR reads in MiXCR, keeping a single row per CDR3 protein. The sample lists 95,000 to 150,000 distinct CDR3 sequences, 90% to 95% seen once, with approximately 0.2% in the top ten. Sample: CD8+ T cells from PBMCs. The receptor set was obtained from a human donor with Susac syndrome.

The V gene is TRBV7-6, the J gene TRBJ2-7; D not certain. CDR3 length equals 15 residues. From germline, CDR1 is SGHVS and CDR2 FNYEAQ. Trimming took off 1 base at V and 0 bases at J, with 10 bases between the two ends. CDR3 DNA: TGTGCCAGCAGCTTAGAGACGGAGAGCTCCTACGAGCAGTACTTC. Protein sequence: CASSLETESSYEQYF.

The CDR3 sequence is CASSPGTGYQPQHF. The CDR3 DNA sequence: TGTGCCAGCAGCCCCGGGACAGGGTATCAGCCCCAGCATTTT. The V call is TRBV9, the J call TRBJ1-5, with 9 bases fitting TRBD1. The CDR3 runs to 14 residues. J gave up 5 bases and V 4 bases, and 4 bases lay outside the gene matches. Germline CDR1 is SGDLS and CDR2 is YYNGEE.

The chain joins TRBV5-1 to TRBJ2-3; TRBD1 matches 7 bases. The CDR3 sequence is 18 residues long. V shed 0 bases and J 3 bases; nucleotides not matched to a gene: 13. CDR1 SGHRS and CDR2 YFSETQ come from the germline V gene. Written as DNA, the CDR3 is TGCGCCAGCAGCTTGGTGAAATCCCAGACAGGGAGAACAGATACGCAGTATTTT. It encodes CASSLVKSQTGRTDTQYF.

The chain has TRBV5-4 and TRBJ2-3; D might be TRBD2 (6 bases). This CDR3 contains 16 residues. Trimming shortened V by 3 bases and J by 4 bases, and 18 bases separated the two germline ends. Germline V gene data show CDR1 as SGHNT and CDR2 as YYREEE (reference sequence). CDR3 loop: CASSSGGAALADTQYF. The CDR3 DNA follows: TGTGCCAGCAGCTCTGGCGGGGCCGCTCTAGCAGATACGCAGTATTTT.

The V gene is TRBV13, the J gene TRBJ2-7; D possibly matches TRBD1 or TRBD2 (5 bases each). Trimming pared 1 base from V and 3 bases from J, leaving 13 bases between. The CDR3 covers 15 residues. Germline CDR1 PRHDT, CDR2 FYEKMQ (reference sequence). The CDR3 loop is CASSLEGDPLYEQYF. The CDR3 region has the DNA TGTGCCAGCAGCTTAGAAGGGGACCCCCTCTACGAGCAGTACTTC.

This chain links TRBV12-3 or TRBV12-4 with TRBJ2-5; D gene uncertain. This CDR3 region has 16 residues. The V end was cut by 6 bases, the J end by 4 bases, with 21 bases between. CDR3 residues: CASSPTSGSRRETQYF. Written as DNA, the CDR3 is TGTGCCAGCAGCCCTACCTCAGGTTCCCGGCGAGAGACCCAGTACTTC.

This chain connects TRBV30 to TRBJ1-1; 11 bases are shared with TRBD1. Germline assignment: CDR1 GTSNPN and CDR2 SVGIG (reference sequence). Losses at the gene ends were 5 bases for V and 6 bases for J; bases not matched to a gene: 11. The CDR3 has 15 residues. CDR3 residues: CAWESGTGGRSEAFF. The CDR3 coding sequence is TGTGCCTGGGAATCCGGGACAGGGGGAAGGTCTGAAGCTTTCTTT.

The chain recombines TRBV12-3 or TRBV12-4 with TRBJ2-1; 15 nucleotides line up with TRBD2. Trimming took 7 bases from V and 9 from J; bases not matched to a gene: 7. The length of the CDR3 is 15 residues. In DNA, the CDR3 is TGTGCCAGCACCGTGGGACTAGCGGGAGGCATTGAGCAGTTCTTC. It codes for CASTVGLAGGIEQFF.

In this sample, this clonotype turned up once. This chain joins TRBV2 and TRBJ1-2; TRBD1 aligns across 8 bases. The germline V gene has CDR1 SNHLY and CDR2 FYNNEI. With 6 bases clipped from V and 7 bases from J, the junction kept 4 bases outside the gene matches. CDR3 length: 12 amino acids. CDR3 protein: CASSGTGAGYTF. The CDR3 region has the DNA TGTGCCAGCAGCGGGACAGGCGCTGGCTACACCTTC.

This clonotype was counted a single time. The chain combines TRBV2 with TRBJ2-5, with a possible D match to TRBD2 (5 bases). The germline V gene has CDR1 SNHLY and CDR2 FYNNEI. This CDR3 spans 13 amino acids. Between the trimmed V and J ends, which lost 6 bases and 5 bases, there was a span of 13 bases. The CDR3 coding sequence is TGTGCCAGCAGCCTTTATTCGGGGGAGACCCAGTACTTC. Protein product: CASSLYSGETQYF. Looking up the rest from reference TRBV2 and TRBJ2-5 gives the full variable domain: EPEVTQTPSHQVTQMGQEVILRCVPISNHLYFYWYRQILGQKVEFLVSFYNNEISEKSEIFDDQFSVERPDGSNFTLKIRSTKLEDSAMYFCASSLYSGETQYFGPGTRLLVL.